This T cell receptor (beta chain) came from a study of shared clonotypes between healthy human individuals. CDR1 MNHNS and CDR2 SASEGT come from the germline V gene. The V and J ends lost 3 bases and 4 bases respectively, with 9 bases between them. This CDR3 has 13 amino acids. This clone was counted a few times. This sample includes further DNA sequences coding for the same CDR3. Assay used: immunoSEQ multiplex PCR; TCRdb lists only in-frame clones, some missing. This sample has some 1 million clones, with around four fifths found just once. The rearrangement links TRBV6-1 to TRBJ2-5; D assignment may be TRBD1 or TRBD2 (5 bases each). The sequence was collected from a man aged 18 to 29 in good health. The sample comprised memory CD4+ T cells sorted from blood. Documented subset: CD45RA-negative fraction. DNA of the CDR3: TGTGCCAGCAGTGACCAGGGACGAGAGACCCAGTACTTC. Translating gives CASSDQGRETQYF.